This T cell receptor (beta chain) is from a study of neurological immune-mediated disorders. Study context: Relapsing-remitting disease was seen in about 90% of the roughly 35 multiple sclerosis patients, and secondary progressive disease was seen in 3.

The CDR3 contains 13 residues. Trimming removed 1 base at V and 10 bases at J, with 8 bases between. Study-wide findings and caveats: Falling below healthy controls, multiple sclerosis showed the least TCR clonal expansion, while HTLV-1-associated myelopathy showed the most.

This clonotype was recorded many times. What it recognizes is unknown. TCRdb analysed the 5' RACE reads with MiXCR anew, one entry per CDR3 protein. The sample shows approximately 100,000 distinct CDR3 sequences, roughly 4% of them seen only once. The clonotype originates from a woman under 30 with multiple sclerosis. What was sequenced was PBMCs. The chain joins TRBV12-3 or TRBV12-4 to TRBJ1-6, with D possibly matching TRBD1 (5 bases). Written as DNA, the CDR3 is TGTGCCAGCAGTTTAGGACAGAACTCACCCCTCCACTTT. Residues: CASSLGQNSPLHF.